What follows are 27 T cell receptor beta chains derived from one specimen sequenced in a study of blood T cell repertoires in COVID-19 (dated by TCRdb to 2020 to 2022). The library relied on the immunoSEQ multiplex PCR assay. In its TCRdb copy, this immuneACCESS table keeps in-frame sequences only and misses some clones. Where compared with another copy, unresolved V genes explain less than half of these, and the others have no known cause. The sample records approximately 210,000 clones, 75% to 85% of which are singletons. The ten largest account for about 4.3% of the sample. Sequencing was carried out using PBMCs or T cells enriched from blood (not recorded which). These receptors were obtained from a man in his thirties or forties with acute COVID-19.

The gene calls are TRBV6-4 and TRBJ2-3, with 14 bases identical to TRBD2. Germline V CDR1 and CDR2: MRHNA, SNTAGT. This CDR3 has 19 residues. Losses at the gene ends were 4 bases for V and 2 bases for J; bases not matched to a gene: 11. CDR3 sequence: CASSVGTSGGRTVTDTQYF. The CDR3 DNA is TGTGCCAGCAGTGTCGGGACTAGCGGGGGCCGTACGGTCACAGATACGCAGTATTTT.

V is TRBV5-1 and J is TRBJ1-1; 8 nucleotides align to TRBD1. The CDR3 consists of 14 residues. Looked up from germline, CDR1 is SGHRS and CDR2 is YFSETQ. The J segment lost 0 bases and the V segment lost 6 bases, leaving 4 bases of the junction unmatched. The chain's CDR3 is CASKQQGVNTEAFF. CDR3 coding DNA: TGCGCCAGCAAACAACAGGGGGTGAACACTGAAGCTTTCTTT.

This sequence joins TRBV7-6 and TRBJ1-6; 7 bases match TRBD1. CDR1 and CDR2 from the germline V gene are SGHVS and FNYEAQ. CDR3 length: 15 residues. The V and J ends lost 5 bases and 8 bases, in that order; junction bases with no gene match: 9. The DNA for the CDR3 is TGTGCCAGCAGCGTCACAGGGGCCGGGGATTCACCCCTCCACTTT. Its translation is CASSVTGAGDSPLHF. Variable domain in full (rest from reference TRBV7-6 and TRBJ1-6): GAGVSQSPRYKVTKRGQDVALRCDPISGHVSLYWYRQALGQGPEFLTYFNYEAQQDKSGLPNDRFSAERPEGSISTLTIQRTEQRDSAMYRCASSVTGAGDSPLHFGNGTRLTVT.

DNA of the CDR3: TGTGCCAGCAGTGGAGGGGAGCTTGACTATGGCTACACCTTC. Translating gives CASSGGELDYGYTF. The chain carries TRBV5-5 and TRBJ1-2; maybe TRBD1 (5 bases). CDR3 length: 14 residues. The germline V gene encodes CDR1 SGHKS and CDR2 YYEKEE (reference sequence). Trimming shortened V by 5 bases and J by 3 bases, and 14 bases separated the two germline ends.

The J gene is TRBJ2-5, the V gene TRBV15; the match to TRBD2 covers 9 bases. V shed 5 bases and J 3 bases; nucleotides not matched to a gene: 7. The CDR3 spans 15 residues. The germline V gene has CDR1 LNHNV and CDR2 YYDKDF (reference sequence). CDR3 sequence reads: CATSGRTSAKETQYF. In DNA form, the CDR3 reads TGTGCCACCAGCGGGAGGACTAGCGCTAAAGAGACCCAGTACTTC.

This chain uses TRBV29-1 with TRBJ2-5; 8 bases are shared with TRBD2. The CDR3 totals 15 residues. V trimming: 1 base; J trimming: 5 bases; junction bases outside the gene matches: 9. Germline CDR1 reads SQVTM; CDR2 reads ANQGSEA. CDR3 DNA sequence: TGCAGCGTTGAAGCCACCGGGACTAGGAGGGAGACCCAGTACTTC. As protein: CSVEATGTRRETQYF.

The genes are TRBV5-1 and TRBJ2-1; 13 positions agree with TRBD2. This CDR3 has 16 residues. CDR1 and CDR2 (germline): SGHRS, YFSETQ. Losses at the gene ends were 4 bases for V and 3 bases for J; bases not matched to a gene: 4. This CDR3 reads CASSLRLAGGYNEQFF. CDR3 in DNA: TGCGCCAGCAGCCTCCGACTAGCGGGGGGCTACAATGAGCAGTTCTTC.

As regards this clone: Germline is not matched at one junction end, which may reflect a read error. The CDR3 DNA is TGCGCCAGCAGCGGCGGGGGATATAATGAAGAACTGTTTTTT. The encoded protein is CASSGGGYNEELFF. This chain joins TRBV5-1 and TRBJ1-4, with D possibly being TRBD1 (5 bases). Germline V CDR1 and CDR2: SGHRS, YFSETQ. The CDR3 is made up of 14 amino acids.

The V gene is TRBV5-1, the J gene TRBJ2-1; no firm D call. CDR1 SGHRS and CDR2 YFSETQ come from the germline V gene. Trimming pared 4 bases from V and 4 bases from J, leaving 18 bases between. CDR3 size: 16 residues. The CDR3 DNA follows: TGCGCCAGCAGCCGCAATCAGGTTTTGGGTTACAATGAGCAGTTCTTC. This codes for CASSRNQVLGYNEQFF.

This clone occurred a few times. V and J are TRBV9 and TRBJ2-1; 12 bases match TRBD2. V was clipped by 4 bases and J by 8 bases; unmatched bases: 1. Looked up from germline, CDR1 is SGDLS and CDR2 is YYNGEE. The CDR3 is 13 amino acids. The CDR3 reads CASSLAGGHEQFF. The CDR3 region has the DNA TGTGCCAGCAGCCTAGCGGGGGGGCATGAGCAGTTCTTC.

This chain connects TRBV6-6 to TRBJ2-7; TRBD2 is a possible D gene (6 bases). Germline V lookup: CDR1 MNHNY, CDR2 SVGAGI (reference sequence). This CDR3 contains 15 residues. V was pared by 6 bases and J by 4 bases, with 19 bases between. This chain's CDR3 is CASSPQEGSMYEQYF. The CDR3 coding sequence is TGTGCCAGCAGCCCCCAGGAGGGGAGCATGTACGAGCAGTACTTC.

V is TRBV5-1 and J is TRBJ2-3; 12 positions agree with TRBD2. The ends lost 4 bases at V and 0 bases at J; junction bases unmatched: 6. Germline V gives CDR1 SGHRS, CDR2 YFSETQ. The CDR3 contains 17 residues. Here the CDR3 reads CASSPRTSGASTDTQYF. In nucleotides, the CDR3 is TGCGCCAGCAGCCCTAGGACTAGCGGGGCTAGCACAGATACGCAGTATTTT.

This sequence joins TRBV7-3 and TRBJ2-7; 11 nucleotides match TRBD1. The germline V gene has CDR1 SGHTA and CDR2 FQGTGA. This CDR3 contains 15 residues. V was pared by 0 bases and J by 3 bases, with 1 base of the junction left unmatched. The CDR3 bases are TGTGCCAGCAGCTTAACAGGGACAGGGGGCTACGAGCAGTACTTC. This translates into CASSLTGTGGYEQYF. Full variable domain (rest looked up from reference TRBV7-3 and TRBJ2-7): GAGVSQTPSNKVTEKGKYVELRCDPISGHTALYWYRQSLGQGPEFLIYFQGTGAADDSGLPNDRFFAVRPEGSVSTLKIQRTERGDSAVYLCASSLTGTGGYEQYFGPGTRLTVT.

The V gene is TRBV10-3, the J gene TRBJ1-2; 7 bases line up with TRBD1. There are 14 residues in the CDR3. The junction had 12 bases not matched to a gene; V was cut back by 10 bases and J by 4 bases. CDR1 ENHRY and CDR2 SYGVKD come from the germline V gene. CDR3 sequence (DNA): TGTGCCACGCTCTCGGGACAGACTATCTATGGCTACACCTTC. It codes for CATLSGQTIYGYTF.

This clone was seen only once. This rearrangement joins TRBV6-5 to TRBJ1-4; possible D gene TRBD1, 5 bases. Trimming cost V 5 bases and J 7 bases, with 14 bases left between them. This CDR3 comprises 14 residues. Germline V gives CDR1 MNHEY, CDR2 SVGAGI. The CDR3, as DNA: TGTGCCAGCAGTCTGGGGGGTAAAAGTGAAAAACTGTTTTTT. It yields the protein CASSLGGKSEKLFF.

This sequence joins TRBV5-6 and TRBJ1-5, with 8 bases that match TRBD1. Trimming removed 2 bases from V and 6 bases from J; junction bases left unmatched: 4. The CDR3 loop spans 14 amino acids. CDR1 and CDR2 (germline): SGHDT, YYEEEE. The CDR3 DNA follows: TGTGCCAGCAGCTTTTCAGGGGGCGGTCAGCCCCAGCATTTT. Its protein is CASSFSGGGQPQHF.

The V and J genes are TRBV29-1 and TRBJ2-2, with 8 nucleotides matching TRBD2. In germline, CDR1 is SQVTM, CDR2 ANQGSEA. The CDR3 spans 15 residues. Trimming took 6 bases from V and 6 from J; bases not matched to a gene: 12. This CDR3 is CSVRHGTSVAGELFF. The CDR3 nucleotides read TGCAGCGTGAGACATGGGACTAGTGTTGCCGGGGAGCTGTTTTTT.

This clone has only one observation. This chain joins TRBV9 and TRBJ1-1; 9 bases align to TRBD1. This CDR3 region has 17 residues. Trimming at V came to 0 bases and at J to 4 bases, leaving 10 bases not matched to a gene. Germline CDR1 SGDLS, CDR2 YYNGEE. In DNA, the CDR3 is TGTGCCAGCAGCGTAGATCCGACAGGGGGAAGGATCACTGAAGCTTTCTTT. It yields the protein CASSVDPTGGRITEAFF.

The rearrangement uses TRBV24-1 and TRBJ2-1, with D perhaps matching TRBD1 (6 bases). Trimming left V 3 bases short and J 1 base short, with 12 bases between. Germline CDR1 KGHDR, CDR2 SFDVKD. This CDR3 region has 16 residues. For the CDR3, the DNA is TGTGCCACCAGTGATCCCAGGGGCGAATCCTACAATGAGCAGTTCTTC. Translating it yields CATSDPRGESYNEQFF.

This clone appeared once. The CDR3 DNA sequence: TGTGCCAGCAGCCTGGCGCCGACAGAAACTAACTATGGCTACACCTTC. The encoded protein is CASSLAPTETNYGYTF. The chain couples TRBV5-4 to TRBJ1-2; the D gene is possibly TRBD1 (5 bases). The germline V gene has CDR1 SGHNT and CDR2 YYREEE (reference sequence). The CDR3 has 16 residues. Trimming stripped 4 bases from V and 0 bases from J, with 16 bases between.

V gene TRBV12-5 combines with J gene TRBJ2-5; D is unclear. The CDR3 runs 11 residues. Trimming took off 8 bases at V and 5 bases at J, with 9 bases between the two ends. CDR1 LGHNT and CDR2 FRNRAP come from the germline V gene. The CDR3 sequence: CASKEFETQYF. CDR3 DNA: TGTGCTAGTAAGGAGTTCGAGACCCAGTACTTC.

This rearrangement joins TRBV30 to TRBJ2-7; 7 bases line up with TRBD2. V lost 3 bases, J lost 9 bases, and 14 bases stayed unmatched. The CDR3 contains 14 residues. Germline V gene data show CDR1 as GTSNPN and CDR2 as SVGIG (reference sequence). The DNA for the CDR3 is TGTGCCTGGAGAGAACAGGTCTCGGGGGGTAGGCAGTACTTC. Translated, it gives CAWREQVSGGRQYF.

The chain recombines TRBV4-2 with TRBJ2-4, with 10 bases lining up with TRBD2. V shed 1 base and J 4 bases; nucleotides not matched to a gene: 7. This CDR3 is built from 17 residues. Germline-derived CDR1 and CDR2 are LGHNA and YNFKEQ. The DNA of the CDR3 is TGTGCCAGCAGCCAAGCGATGAGCGGGGGGGGGAAAAACATTCAGTACTTC. This sequence encodes CASSQAMSGGGKNIQYF.

This clone showed up just once. The DNA for the CDR3 is TGTGCCAGCAGCAGACTTACAGGGGGCAGCGCAGATACGCAGTATTTT. As protein: CASSRLTGGSADTQYF. The V gene is TRBV9, the J gene TRBJ2-3; 9 nucleotides align to TRBD1. V gave up 4 bases and J gave up 4 bases; unmatched junction bases: 10. Germline loops: CDR1 SGDLS, CDR2 YYNGEE. This CDR3 comprises 16 residues.

The chain recombines TRBV7-9 with TRBJ2-1, with D perhaps TRBD1 (8 bases). The CDR3 totals 16 residues. CDR1 and CDR2 (germline): SEHNR, FQNEAQ (reference sequence). Trimming left V 2 bases short and J 14 bases short, with 25 bases between. The CDR3 is CASSLQSGAGGAGEFF. CDR3 DNA sequence: TGTGCCAGCAGCTTACAGAGCGGGGCAGGGGGCGCCGGGGAGTTCTTC.

The V gene is TRBV15, the J gene TRBJ2-7; no clear D. CDR1 is LNHNV, CDR2 YYDKDF, per germline (reference sequence). Deletions cut 0 bases from V and 7 bases from J, with 7 bases between. This CDR3 region has 12 residues. The CDR3 reads CATSRDVAEQYF. CDR3 coding DNA: TGTGCCACCAGCAGAGATGTCGCGGAGCAGTACTTC.

The J gene is TRBJ1-3, the V gene TRBV20-1; possibly TRBD1 for D (5 bases). Per the germline V gene, CDR1 is DFQATT and CDR2 is SNEGSKA (reference sequence). This CDR3 spans 11 amino acids. V gave up 3 bases and J gave up 8 bases, with 8 bases separating them. The CDR3 DNA is TGCAGTGCTAGTACGGGGGACACCATATATTTT. Its protein is CSASTGDTIYF.